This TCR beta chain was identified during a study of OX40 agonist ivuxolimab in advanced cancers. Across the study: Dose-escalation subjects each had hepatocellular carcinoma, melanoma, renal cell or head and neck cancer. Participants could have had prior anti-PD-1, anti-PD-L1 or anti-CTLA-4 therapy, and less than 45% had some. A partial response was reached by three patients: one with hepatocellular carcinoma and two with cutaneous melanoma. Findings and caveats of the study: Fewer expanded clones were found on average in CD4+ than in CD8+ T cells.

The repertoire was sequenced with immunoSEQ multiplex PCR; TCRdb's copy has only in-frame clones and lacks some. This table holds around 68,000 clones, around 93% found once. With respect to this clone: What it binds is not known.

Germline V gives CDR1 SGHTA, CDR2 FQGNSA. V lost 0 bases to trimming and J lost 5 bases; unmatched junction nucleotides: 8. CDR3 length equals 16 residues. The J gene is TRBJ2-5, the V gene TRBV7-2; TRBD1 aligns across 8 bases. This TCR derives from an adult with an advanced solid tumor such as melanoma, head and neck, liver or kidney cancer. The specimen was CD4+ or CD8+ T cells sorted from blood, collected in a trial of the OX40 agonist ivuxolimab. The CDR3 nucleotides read TGTGCCAGCAGCTTAGCGGGACAGGCGGTTTTGGAGACCCAGTACTTC. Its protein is CASSLAGQAVLETQYF.